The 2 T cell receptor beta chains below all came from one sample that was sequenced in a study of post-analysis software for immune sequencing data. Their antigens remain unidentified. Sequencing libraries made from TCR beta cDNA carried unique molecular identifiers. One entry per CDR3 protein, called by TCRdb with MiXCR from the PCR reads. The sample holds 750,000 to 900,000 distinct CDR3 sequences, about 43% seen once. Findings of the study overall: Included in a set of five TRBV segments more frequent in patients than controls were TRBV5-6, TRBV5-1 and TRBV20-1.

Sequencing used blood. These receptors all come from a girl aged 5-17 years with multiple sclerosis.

As DNA, the CDR3 is TGTGCCAGCCCCCTCCCGACTAGCGACTCCTACAATGAGCAGTTCTTC. It yields the protein CASPLPTSDSYNEQFF. The J gene is TRBJ2-1, the V gene TRBV2; the match to TRBD2 covers 8 bases. V dropped 8 bases and J dropped 0; count of bases not matched to a gene: 9. The CDR3 spans 16 residues. Germline V CDR1 and CDR2: SNHLY, FYNNEI.

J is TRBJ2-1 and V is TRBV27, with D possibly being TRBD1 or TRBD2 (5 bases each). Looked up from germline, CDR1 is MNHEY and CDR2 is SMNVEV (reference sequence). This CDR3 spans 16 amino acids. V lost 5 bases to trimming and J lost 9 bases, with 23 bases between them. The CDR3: CASSGARGSSLGEQFF. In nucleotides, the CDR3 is TGTGCCAGCAGTGGGGCCCGGGGTTCTAGCCTCGGTGAGCAGTTCTTC.